These 26 T cell receptor beta chains came from one sample sequenced in a study of identical twins. TCRdb ran MiXCR on the 5' RACE reads and lists one entry per CDR3 protein. The table lists about 720,000 distinct CDR3 sequences, around 8.3% of them singletons. The sample also formed part of further work on yellow fever vaccine responses in identical twins.

Sequencing input: PBMCs. All receptors come from a young woman in good health.

At least ten counts were recorded for this clonotype. CDR3 loop: CASSHSGDTQYF. The CDR3 region has the DNA TGCGCCAGCAGCCATAGCGGGGATACGCAGTATTTT. The chain uses TRBV4-1 and TRBJ2-3; 7 nucleotides line up with TRBD2. The length of the CDR3 is 12 residues. Germline V gives CDR1 MGHRA, CDR2 YSYEKL. V lost 3 bases, J lost 6 bases, and 0 bases stayed unmatched.

The rearrangement uses TRBV28 and TRBJ1-5; TRBD1 aligns across 7 bases. CDR3 length: 14 residues. After removal of 4 bases from V and 4 bases from J, the junction contained 4 bases not matched to a gene. Germline V gene lookup returns CDR1 MDHEN and CDR2 SYDVKM. Written as DNA, the CDR3 is TGTGCCAGCAGTTCCGACAGGGTGAATCAGCCCCAGCATTTT. It yields the protein CASSSDRVNQPQHF.

The V and J genes are TRBV6-5 and TRBJ2-2; 7 bases line up with TRBD2. The V segment lost 0 bases and the J segment 3 bases; nucleotides outside the gene matches: 1. There are 15 residues in the CDR3. In germline, CDR1 is MNHEY, CDR2 SVGAGI. The CDR3 loop is CASSYSGGDTGELFF. DNA of the CDR3: TGTGCCAGCAGTTACTCTGGGGGGGACACCGGGGAGCTGTTTTTT.

This clonotype has a handful of counts. The chain has TRBV9 and TRBJ2-1, with 10 positions matching TRBD2. Germline CDR1 reads SGDLS; CDR2 reads YYNGEE. V dropped 0 bases and J dropped 0; count of bases not matched to a gene: 6. The CDR3 is made up of 18 amino acids. The CDR3, as DNA: TGTGCCAGCAGCGTAGCCTCCGCTAGCGGGGGCTCCTACAATGAGCAGTTCTTC. The encoded protein is CASSVASASGGSYNEQFF.

This clonotype occurred many times. This chain joins TRBV7-2 and TRBJ2-7, with a possible D match to TRBD2 (5 bases). CDR3 length: 15 amino acids. V was clipped by 1 base and J by 4 bases, with 14 bases between them. Looked up from germline, CDR1 is SGHTA and CDR2 is FQGNSA. The CDR3 bases are TGTGCCAGCAGCTTAGGGGGAGCGGTTCGTTACGAGCAGTACTTC. This gives the protein CASSLGGAVRYEQYF.

The chain uses TRBV27 and TRBJ2-6; 9 bases are a match to TRBD1. Germline CDR1 MNHEY, CDR2 SMNVEV (reference sequence). Trimming removed 4 bases from V and 0 bases from J; junction bases left unmatched: 13. The CDR3 is 20 amino acids. The CDR3 loop reads CASSSRSTTGGGSGANVLTF. The CDR3 DNA reads as TGTGCCAGCAGTTCCCGATCAACAACAGGGGGCGGCTCTGGGGCCAACGTCCTGACTTTC.

This clonotype came up a few times. The J gene is TRBJ2-5, the V gene TRBV6-1; the match to TRBD1 covers 10 bases. The CDR3 extends over 16 amino acids. The junction had 10 bases not matched to a gene; V was cut back by 5 bases and J by 4 bases. Germline V gene lookup returns CDR1 MNHNS and CDR2 SASEGT. Here the CDR3 DNA reads TGTGCCAGCAGTAGCCCAGGACAGGGGGGGAGAGAGACCCAGTACTTC. Translation gives CASSSPGQGGRETQYF.

This clonotype was recorded at least ten times. This chain uses TRBV4-3 with TRBJ2-1; TRBD2 matches at 8 bases. CDR1 and CDR2 from the germline V gene are LGHNA and YSLEER. Unmatched junction bases numbered 8, after V lost 1 base and J lost 6 bases. The CDR3 contains 16 residues. CDR3 loop: CASSQVRGGRGNEQFF. The CDR3 DNA sequence: TGCGCCAGCAGCCAAGTACGGGGGGGGAGGGGCAATGAGCAGTTCTTC.

This clonotype came up a few times. V usage is TRBV7-9 and J usage is TRBJ2-7; D is ambiguous. This CDR3 comprises 15 residues. Trimming took off 1 base at V and 2 bases at J, with 12 bases between the two ends. CDR1 and CDR2 from the germline V gene are SEHNR and FQNEAQ (reference sequence). For the CDR3, the DNA is TGTGCCAGCAGCTTAGTTCAGGTTAAGACCTACGAGCAGTACTTC. As protein: CASSLVQVKTYEQYF. The full variable domain, in which reference TRBV7-9 and TRBJ2-7 provide the parts outside the CDR3, is DTGVSQNPRHKITKRGQNVTFRCDPISEHNRLYWYRQTLGQGPEFLTYFQNEAQLEKSRLLSDRFSAERPKGSFSTLEIQRTEQGDSAMYLCASSLVQVKTYEQYFGPGTRLTVT.

J is TRBJ2-2 and V is TRBV5-1, with TRBD2 as a possible D gene (6 bases). Trimming removed 4 bases at V and 1 base at J, with 8 bases between. Per germline, CDR1 SGHRS and CDR2 YFSETQ. The length of the CDR3 is 14 residues. CDR3 in amino acids: CASSQTRNTGELFF. In DNA form, the CDR3 reads TGCGCCAGCAGCCAGACTAGGAACACCGGGGAGCTGTTTTTT. Together with reference TRBV5-1 and TRBJ2-2, the CDR3 gives the full variable domain: KAGVTQTPRYLIKTRGQQVTLSCSPISGHRSVSWYQQTPGQGLQFLFEYFSETQRNKGNFPGRFSGRQFSNSRSEMNVSTLELGDSALYLCASSQTRNTGELFFGEGSRLTVL.

The V call is TRBV6-2 or TRBV6-3, the J call TRBJ2-7; maybe TRBD1 (6 bases). This CDR3 is 15 amino acids long. Trimming left V 6 bases short and J 6 bases short, with 21 bases between. Germline V gene sequence: CDR1 MNHEY, CDR2 SVGEGT. CDR3 residues: CASRSSGTRGSEQYF. The CDR3 nucleotides read TGTGCCAGCAGATCCTCCGGGACAAGGGGCAGCGAGCAGTACTTC.

The chain joins TRBV5-5 to TRBJ2-7; D is uncertain. This CDR3 has 15 residues. CDR1 is SGHKS, CDR2 YYEKEE, per germline (reference sequence). V was trimmed by 0 bases and J by 3 bases, leaving 13 bases between them. CDR3 loop: CASSLDLAPLYEQYF. CDR3 DNA: TGTGCCAGCAGCTTGGATCTTGCCCCCCTCTACGAGCAGTACTTC. Full variable domain (missing parts from reference TRBV5-5 and TRBJ2-7): DAGVTQSPTHLIKTRGQQVTLRCSPISGHKSVSWYQQVLGQGPQFIFQYYEKEERGRGNFPDRFSARQFPNYSSELNVNALLLGDSALYLCASSLDLAPLYEQYFGPGTRLTVT.

This clonotype was found a few times. V usage is TRBV20-1 and J usage is TRBJ1-2; 7 bases agree with TRBD1. Germline loops: CDR1 DFQATT, CDR2 SNEGSKA (reference sequence). V lost 0 bases, J lost 3 bases, and 19 bases stayed unmatched. This CDR3 spans 19 amino acids. In DNA, the CDR3 is TGCAGTGCTAGAGACCAAGGCGTAGGTGCCTACGGACAGGACTATGGCTACACCTTC. Its translation: CSARDQGVGAYGQDYGYTF.

This chain links TRBV7-2 with TRBJ2-5; possible D gene TRBD2, 6 bases. The CDR3 covers 19 residues. Germline V gene lookup returns CDR1 SGHTA and CDR2 FQGNSA. Trimming left V 0 bases short and J 2 bases short, with 22 bases between. The CDR3 loop reads CASSLAGGPFGGEQETQYF. CDR3 coding DNA: TGTGCCAGCAGCTTAGCGGGCGGGCCATTCGGCGGGGAACAAGAGACCCAGTACTTC.

V usage is TRBV11-2 and J usage is TRBJ2-3; 10 bases are a match to TRBD2. Trimming at V came to 4 bases and at J to 5 bases, leaving 15 bases not matched to a gene. This CDR3 has 18 amino acids. Germline V gene lookup returns CDR1 SGHAT and CDR2 FQNNGV. The CDR3 loop reads CASSSRGATSGLEDTQYF. The CDR3 DNA sequence: TGTGCCAGCAGCTCTAGGGGGGCGACTAGCGGGCTCGAAGATACGCAGTATTTT. The full variable domain, in which reference TRBV11-2 and TRBJ2-3 provide the parts outside the CDR3, is EAGVAQSPRYKIIEKRQSVAFWCNPISGHATLYWYQQILGQGPKLLIQFQNNGVVDDSQLPKDRFSAERLKGVDSTLKIQPAKLEDSAVYLCASSSRGATSGLEDTQYFGPGTRLTVL.

This clonotype was counted between two and nine times. The V call is TRBV6-5, the J call TRBJ2-2; a weak D match, TRBD2 (6 bases). The germline V gene encodes CDR1 MNHEY and CDR2 SVGAGI. The CDR3 spans 16 residues. V was cut by 0 bases and J by 2 bases, with 10 bases left in between. The DNA for the CDR3 is TGTGCCAGCAGTTACTCGGGGGGTCCCAACACCGGGGAGCTGTTTTTT. Translated: CASSYSGGPNTGELFF.

Ten or more counts support this clonotype. This chain uses TRBV12-3 or TRBV12-4 with TRBJ2-7; 10 positions agree with TRBD1. V dropped 6 bases and J dropped 1; count of bases not matched to a gene: 6. The CDR3 runs to 15 residues. For the CDR3, the DNA is TGTGCCAGCAGGAGCCCGGGACAGGGGTCCTACGAGCAGTACTTC. Translation: CASRSPGQGSYEQYF.

The sample holds many counts of this clonotype. The CDR3 sequence is CASSSPTDPDPGELFF. The CDR3 region has the DNA TGTGCCAGCAGTTCTCCCACAGACCCCGACCCCGGGGAGCTGTTTTTT. The V and J genes are TRBV12-3 or TRBV12-4 and TRBJ2-2, with D unresolved. The CDR3 loop spans 16 amino acids. With 4 bases removed from V and 6 bases from J, the gap between germline ends came to 18 bases.

Many counts were recorded for this clonotype. This chain uses TRBV11-2 with TRBJ2-4; D possibly corresponds to TRBD2 (5 bases). CDR1 is SGHAT, CDR2 FQNNGV, per germline. V lost 5 bases and J lost 0, with 17 bases in between. This CDR3 is 17 amino acids long. The CDR3 loop reads CASSPVPTKLAKNIQYF. Here the CDR3 DNA reads TGTGCCAGCAGCCCCGTACCGACTAAACTAGCCAAAAACATTCAGTACTTC.

This clonotype was observed a few times. V usage is TRBV4-2 and J usage is TRBJ2-2; D tentatively reads TRBD1 or TRBD2 (7 bases each). Germline values: CDR1 LGHNA, CDR2 YNFKEQ. V was clipped by 0 bases and J by 7 bases, with 12 bases between them. The CDR3 is 15 amino acids. The CDR3 loop is CASSQEQGGIGELFF. DNA for the CDR3: TGTGCCAGCAGCCAAGAGCAGGGGGGGATCGGGGAGCTGTTTTTT.

The rearrangement links TRBV12-3 or TRBV12-4 to TRBJ1-5; 7 nucleotides line up with TRBD1. The CDR3 sequence is 12 residues long. J lost 2 bases, V lost 8 bases, and 0 bases had no gene match. This CDR3 is CASGTGNQPQHF. In nucleotides, the CDR3 is TGTGCCAGCGGGACAGGCAATCAGCCCCAGCATTTT.

The chain recombines TRBV27 with TRBJ2-1, with 9 bases matching TRBD2. CDR1 and CDR2 from the germline V gene are MNHEY and SMNVEV (reference sequence). V trimming: 3 bases; J trimming: 9 bases; junction bases outside the gene matches: 9. CDR3 size: 15 residues. The CDR3 bases are TGTGCCAGCAGTTTGGGAATAGCGGGAGTGGGTGAGCAGTTCTTC. It translates to CASSLGIAGVGEQFF.

V gene TRBV7-6 combines with J gene TRBJ2-1; tentative D call: TRBD2 (7 bases). The germline V gene encodes CDR1 SGHVS and CDR2 FNYEAQ. This CDR3 contains 16 residues. Trimming took off 4 bases at V and 4 bases at J, with 17 bases between the two ends. CDR3 region: CASSSSRGAGYNEQFF. The CDR3 DNA sequence: TGTGCCAGCAGCTCCAGCCGGGGGGCAGGATACAATGAGCAGTTCTTC.

The chain combines TRBV19 with TRBJ2-1, with D unclear. The CDR3 extends over 13 amino acids. Deletions cut 7 bases from V and 6 bases from J, with 13 bases between. Germline CDR1 is LNHDA and CDR2 is SQIVND (reference sequence). The CDR3 sequence: CASTPQFSNEQFF. The CDR3, as DNA: TGTGCCAGTACCCCCCAATTTAGCAATGAGCAGTTCTTC. The variable domain in full, completed from reference TRBV19 and TRBJ2-1, reads DGGITQSPKYLFRKEGQNVTLSCEQNLNHDAMYWYRQDPGQGLRLIYYSQIVNDFQKGDIAEGYSVSREKKESFPLTVTSAQKNPTAFYLCASTPQFSNEQFFGPGTRLTVL.

This sequence joins TRBV7-9 and TRBJ2-4; D is possibly TRBD1 or TRBD2 (5 bases each). Per the germline V gene, CDR1 is SEHNR and CDR2 is FQNEAQ (reference sequence). Trimming took 4 bases from V and 1 from J, leaving 14 bases between them. CDR3 size: 16 residues. The CDR3 loop is CASSSSVGTAKNIQYF. The CDR3, as DNA: TGTGCCAGCAGCTCCTCCGTGGGGACGGCCAAAAACATTCAGTACTTC. Full variable domain (rest looked up from reference TRBV7-9 and TRBJ2-4): DTGVSQNPRHKITKRGQNVTFRCDPISEHNRLYWYRQTLGQGPEFLTYFQNEAQLEKSRLLSDRFSAERPKGSFSTLEIQRTEQGDSAMYLCASSSSVGTAKNIQYFGAGTRLSVL.

This clonotype has just a few counts. V is TRBV15 and J is TRBJ2-5, with TRBD2 as a possible D gene (5 bases). From germline, CDR1 is LNHNV and CDR2 YYDKDF (reference sequence). CDR3 size: 12 residues. V lost 1 base, J lost 5 bases, and 5 bases lay in between. The CDR3 region has the DNA TGTGCCACCAGCAGAGGCGGGGAGACCCAGTACTTC. It encodes CATSRGGETQYF.